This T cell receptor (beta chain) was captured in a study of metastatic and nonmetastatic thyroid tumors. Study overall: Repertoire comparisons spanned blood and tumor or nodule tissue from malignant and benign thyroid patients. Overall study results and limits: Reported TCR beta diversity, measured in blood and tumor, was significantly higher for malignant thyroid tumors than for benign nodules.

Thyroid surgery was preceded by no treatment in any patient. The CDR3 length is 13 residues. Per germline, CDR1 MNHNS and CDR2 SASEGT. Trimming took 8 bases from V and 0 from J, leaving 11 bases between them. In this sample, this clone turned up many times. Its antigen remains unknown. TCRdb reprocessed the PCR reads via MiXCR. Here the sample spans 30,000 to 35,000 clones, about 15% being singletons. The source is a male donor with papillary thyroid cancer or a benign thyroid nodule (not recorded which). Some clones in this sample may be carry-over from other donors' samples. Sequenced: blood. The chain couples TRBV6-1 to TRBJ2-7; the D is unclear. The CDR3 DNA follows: TGTGCCAGCCAAGGTCCAGCCTCCTACGAGCAGTACTTC. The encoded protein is CASQGPASYEQYF.